The 25 T cell receptor beta chains listed next were all sequenced from one sample in a study of blood T cell repertoires in COVID-19. Measured with immunoSEQ multiplex PCR; TCRdb has only the in-frame clones, and not every one. Here the sample spans roughly 330,000 clones, about 87% being singletons. What was sequenced was PBMCs or T cells enriched from blood (not recorded which). All receptors come from a man aged 30 to 45 who had recovered from COVID-19.

V gene TRBV27 combines with J gene TRBJ1-2; D is perhaps TRBD1 (6 bases). Germline V gene data show CDR1 as MNHEY and CDR2 as SMNVEV (reference sequence). V lost 6 bases, J lost 0 bases, and 17 bases lay in between. The CDR3 has 16 residues. The DNA for the CDR3 is TGTGCCAGCAGACTAAGGTTGGGACAAGCTAACTATGGCTACACCTTC. As protein: CASRLRLGQANYGYTF.

The J gene is TRBJ1-1, the V gene TRBV10-3; TRBD1 might be the D (5 bases). The CDR3 is 14 residues long. Looked up from germline, CDR1 is ENHRY and CDR2 is SYGVKD. V shed 2 bases and J shed 0 bases, with 7 bases lying between them. The CDR3 DNA reads as TGTGCCATCAGTGAGGCAGGGATGAACACTGAAGCTTTCTTT. It codes for CAISEAGMNTEAFF.

The V call is TRBV28, the J call TRBJ1-1, with D possibly TRBD1 on 6 matching bases. Germline-derived CDR1 and CDR2 are MDHEN and SYDVKM. This CDR3 is built from 16 residues. V was trimmed by 0 bases and J by 0 bases, leaving 11 bases between them. In DNA form, the CDR3 reads TGTGCCAGCAGTTTATGGACAGGTAGCATGAACACTGAAGCTTTCTTT. Protein product: CASSLWTGSMNTEAFF.

The chain has TRBV24-1 and TRBJ2-3, with a possible D match to TRBD2 (6 bases). Germline values: CDR1 KGHDR, CDR2 SFDVKD. Trimming cost V 5 bases and J 4 bases, with 12 bases left between them. There are 14 residues in the CDR3. CDR3 sequence (DNA): TGTGCCACCAGTGGGCCGGGGGAACCAGATACGCAGTATTTT. Its translation is CATSGPGEPDTQYF.

V and J are TRBV9 and TRBJ1-3; D not certain. Germline V gives CDR1 SGDLS, CDR2 YYNGEE. V was pared by 2 bases and J by 0 bases, with 9 bases between. The CDR3 runs to 15 residues. CDR3 amino acids: CASSVQAISGNTIYF. The CDR3 DNA follows: TGTGCCAGCAGCGTTCAAGCGATCTCTGGAAACACCATATATTTT.

This clone was picked up a small number of times. The chain is built from TRBV4-2 and TRBJ1-1; no firm D call. Trimming stripped 1 base from V and 3 bases from J, with 12 bases between. This CDR3 spans 15 amino acids. The germline CDR1 and CDR2 sequences are LGHNA and YNFKEQ. The CDR3 DNA is TGTGCCAGCAGCCAAGCGGCAGGTCTTGACACTGAAGCTTTCTTT. Translated: CASSQAAGLDTEAFF.

The CDR3 spells CASSLSPTGRRHEKLFF. As DNA, the CDR3 is TGTGCCAGCAGTTTATCGCCGACAGGGCGGCGGCATGAAAAACTGTTTTTT. The rearrangement joins TRBV27 to TRBJ1-4; TRBD1 matches 7 bases. The germline V gene has CDR1 MNHEY and CDR2 SMNVEV (reference sequence). CDR3 size: 17 residues. J gave up 6 bases and V 0 bases, and 10 bases lay outside the gene matches. Variable domain in full (rest from reference TRBV27 and TRBJ1-4): EAQVTQNPRYLITVTGKKLTVTCSQNMNHEYMSWYRQDPGLGLRQIYYSMNVEVTDKGDVPEGYKVSRKEKRNFPLILESPSPNQTSLYFCASSLSPTGRRHEKLFFGSGTQLSVL.

The V call is TRBV30, the J call TRBJ2-1, with 10 positions matching TRBD2. The length of the CDR3 is 16 residues. The V gene end was trimmed by 5 bases and the J gene end by 2 bases; junction bases not matched to a gene: 9. Germline CDR1 GTSNPN, CDR2 SVGIG (reference sequence). Written as DNA, the CDR3 is TGTGCCTGGGCCGTAGCGGGGGGCAGTCCCTACAATGAGCAGTTCTTC. It codes for CAWAVAGGSPYNEQFF.

This chain links TRBV6-5 with TRBJ2-3; D is ambiguous. The CDR3 runs to 13 residues. Germline CDR1 MNHEY, CDR2 SVGAGI. The V gene lost 4 bases and the J gene lost 4 bases, with 9 bases spanning the gap. CDR3 residues: CASSSRFADTQYF. The CDR3 DNA is TGTGCCAGCAGTTCGAGGTTCGCAGATACGCAGTATTTT.

The chain couples TRBV4-1 to TRBJ1-6; the match to TRBD1 covers 7 bases. Germline V gives CDR1 MGHRA, CDR2 YSYEKL. The CDR3 contains 19 residues. The V segment lost 3 bases and the J segment 0 bases; nucleotides outside the gene matches: 11. In nucleotides, the CDR3 is TGCGCCAGCAGCCAGAGAGTAGGGACAGTAAGCTCCTATAATTCACCCCTCCACTTT. Translation: CASSQRVGTVSSYNSPLHF.

The chain couples TRBV12-3 or TRBV12-4 to TRBJ1-1, with 8 bases matching TRBD1. J gave up 3 bases and V 8 bases, and 5 bases lay outside the gene matches. The CDR3 spans 13 residues. The CDR3 DNA reads as TGTGCCAGCGAACAGGGGGGTCACACTGAAGCTTTCTTT. This translates into CASEQGGHTEAFF.

V usage is TRBV9 and J usage is TRBJ2-4; D might be TRBD2 (5 bases). The CDR3 contains 12 residues. V was cut by 3 bases and J by 11 bases, with 12 bases left in between. CDR1 is SGDLS, CDR2 YYNGEE, per germline. The CDR3 loop reads CASSGTRKVQYF. The CDR3 DNA reads as TGTGCCAGCAGCGGAACTAGGAAAGTTCAGTACTTC.

V usage is TRBV7-2 and J usage is TRBJ2-3; TRBD2 matches 10 bases. V lost 0 bases to trimming and J lost 4 bases; unmatched junction nucleotides: 1. Germline CDR1 is SGHTA and CDR2 is FQGNSA. The length of the CDR3 is 15 residues. CDR3 nucleotide sequence: TGTGCCAGCAGCTTAGCGGGACTAGCGTCAGATACGCAGTATTTT. This translates into CASSLAGLASDTQYF.

As to this clone: This specimen includes other DNA sequences encoding the same CDR3. The chain is built from TRBV9 and TRBJ2-5; no clear D gene. Germline CDR1 and CDR2: SGDLS and YYNGEE. The CDR3 spans 12 residues. The V end was cut by 0 bases, the J end by 5 bases, with 5 bases between. The CDR3 DNA reads as TGTGCCAGCAGCGTAGGAGGTGAGACCCAGTACTTC. The encoded protein is CASSVGGETQYF.

The J gene is TRBJ2-1, the V gene TRBV5-1; D might be TRBD1 (6 bases). The CDR3 has 15 residues. Per germline, CDR1 SGHRS and CDR2 YFSETQ. V was pared by 2 bases and J by 8 bases, with 17 bases between. CDR3 nucleotide sequence: TGCGCCAGCAGCTTAGGGCAGGGGAATATCCATGAGCAGTTCTTC. It translates to CASSLGQGNIHEQFF.

This chain uses TRBV10-3 with TRBJ1-2; 7 bases are shared with TRBD1. The CDR3 sequence is 14 residues long. Trimming took 6 bases from V and 8 from J; bases not matched to a gene: 12. Germline CDR1 is ENHRY and CDR2 is SYGVKD. The CDR3: CAIRAPTGIDGYTF. For the CDR3, the DNA is TGTGCCATCAGGGCCCCGACAGGGATAGACGGCTACACCTTC.

The V gene is TRBV3-1 (or the pseudogene TRBV3-2), the J gene TRBJ1-2; D may be TRBD1 (6 bases). Trimming pared 0 bases from V and 1 base from J, leaving 18 bases between. The germline CDR1 and CDR2 sequences are LGHDT and YNNKEL (reference sequence). CDR3 length: 18 residues. CDR3 DNA sequence: TGTGCCAGCAGCCAAGACCTGGGGGCGACACGACTTAACTATGGCTACACCTTC. It translates to CASSQDLGATRLNYGYTF.

The chain links TRBV19 to TRBJ2-3; D remains unclear. CDR1 is LNHDA, CDR2 SQIVND, per germline (reference sequence). CDR3 length: 14 amino acids. V was clipped by 2 bases and J by 0 bases, with 6 bases between them. In DNA, the CDR3 is TGTGCCAGTAGTATAATAATCAGCACAGATACGCAGTATTTT. Translating it yields CASSIIISTDTQYF.

The V gene is TRBV28, the J gene TRBJ2-3; TRBD2 matches 7 bases. Per the germline V gene, CDR1 is MDHEN and CDR2 is SYDVKM. Losses at the gene ends were 6 bases for V and 5 bases for J; bases not matched to a gene: 11. This CDR3 is 15 amino acids long. The DNA of the CDR3 is TGTGCCAGCAGGACTAGGACTAGTAGAGTAGATACGCAGTATTTT. It translates to CASRTRTSRVDTQYF. The entire variable domain, with the rest obtained from reference TRBV28 and TRBJ2-3, is as follows: DVKVTQSSRYLVKRTGEKVFLECVQDMDHENMFWYRQDPGLGLRLIYFSYDVKMKEKGDIPEGYSVSREKKERFSLILESASTNQTSMYLCASRTRTSRVDTQYFGPGTRLTVL.

The chain couples TRBV3-1 (or the pseudogene TRBV3-2) to TRBJ2-1; D remains ambiguous. This CDR3 is built from 13 residues. Germline V gene lookup returns CDR1 LGHDT and CDR2 YNNKEL (reference sequence). The ends were cut back, 3 bases at V and 6 bases at J, with 9 bases in the middle. The CDR3 nucleotides read TGTGCCAGCAGCCAGGGCAGTTTCAATGAGCAGTTCTTC. This gives the protein CASSQGSFNEQFF.

The V call is TRBV7-9, the J call TRBJ2-2; D is unclear. V lost 2 bases to trimming and J lost 6 bases, with 10 bases between them. The CDR3 has 14 amino acids. Germline V gives CDR1 SEHNR, CDR2 FQNEAQ (reference sequence). The CDR3 region has the DNA TGTGCCAGCAGCTTATCTCTGCTATCCGGGGAGCTGTTTTTT. Translating gives CASSLSLLSGELFF.

This clone was seen many times. V usage is TRBV11-2 and J usage is TRBJ2-7, with 7 nucleotides matching TRBD1. Losses at the gene ends were 4 bases for V and 2 bases for J; bases not matched to a gene: 8. CDR1 is SGHAT, CDR2 FQNNGV, per germline. This CDR3 region has 15 residues. The CDR3 region is CASSSGGGTAYEQYF. DNA for the CDR3: TGTGCCAGCAGCTCCGGCGGTGGGACAGCCTACGAGCAGTACTTC.

The gene calls are TRBV6-5 and TRBJ2-5, with TRBD2 as a possible D gene (7 bases). The CDR3 is 12 residues long. Trimming shortened V by 10 bases and J by 5 bases, and 14 bases separated the two germline ends. Germline V CDR1 and CDR2: MNHEY, SVGAGI. The CDR3 DNA reads as TGTGCCACCGGGGGGCCGTCCGAGACCCAGTACTTC. Amino acid sequence: CATGGPSETQYF.

As to this clone: This specimen includes other DNA sequences encoding the same CDR3. The chain combines TRBV12-3 or TRBV12-4 with TRBJ1-1, with D perhaps matching TRBD1 (5 bases). The CDR3 has 13 residues. The V end lost 4 bases, the J end lost 5 bases, and 11 bases lay between the germline ends. The CDR3 DNA reads TGTGCCAGCAGTTCGACCGGGGGAACTGAAGCTTTCTTT. Residues: CASSSTGGTEAFF.

V is TRBV2 and J is TRBJ1-3; 10 bases are a match to TRBD1. Looked up from germline, CDR1 is SNHLY and CDR2 is FYNNEI. V shed 6 bases and J 3 bases; nucleotides not matched to a gene: 5. This CDR3 has 15 residues. The CDR3 loop reads CASSSGTGVGNTIYF. CDR3 DNA: TGTGCCAGCAGCTCAGGGACAGGGGTTGGAAACACCATATATTTT.